The rows below give T cell receptor beta chains drawn from one sample of a study of blood T cell repertoires in COVID-19. Generated by immunoSEQ multiplex PCR, the TCRdb table keeps only in-frame clones and is missing some. The sample has about 250,000 clones; about nine tenths are singletons. Material: peripheral blood. Source of these receptors: a man aged 25 to 40 with COVID-19, enrolled during active disease. CDR3s include the opening cysteine and the closing phenylalanine or tryptophan. A D gene is named only where the DNA matches it firmly. For some rows the clone size is stated as once, few or many, or as a class when expanded; others skip it.

TRBJ1-4 | TRBV9 | - | TRBD1 | CASSVGTGVEKLFF | TGTGCCAGCAGCGTGGGGACAGGGGTTGAAAAACTGTTTTTT
TRBJ2-3 | TRBV3-1/TRBV3-2 | - | TRBD2 | CASSPAGSGGTSTDTQYF | TGTGCCAGCAGCCCCGCGGGTAGCGGGGGGACTAGCACAGATACGCAGTATTTT
TRBJ2-4 | TRBV19 | - | TRBD1 | CASSSLTGGINIQYF | TGTGCCAGTAGTTCCTTGACAGGGGGCATAAACATTCAGTACTTC
TRBJ2-1 | TRBV12-5 | - | TRBD2 | CASGRWTSGGRYNEQFF | TGTGCTAGTGGTCGCTGGACTAGCGGGGGTCGGTACAATGAGCAGTTCTTC
TRBJ1-1 | TRBV18 | - | - | CASSPPGGGEAFF | TGTGCCAGCTCACCACCAGGAGGCGGCGAAGCTTTCTTT
TRBJ1-5 | TRBV7-2 | - | - | CASSLVKLDFSAYQPQHF | TGTGCCAGCAGCTTGGTGAAATTGGACTTCTCCGCCTATCAGCCCCAGCATTTT
TRBJ1-1 | TRBV10-2 | - | TRBD1 | CASSDPDRVNTEAFF | TGCGCCAGCAGTGACCCGGACAGGGTTAACACTGAAGCTTTCTTT
TRBJ1-1 | TRBV7-2 | - | - | CASSLSPGYTEAFF | TGTGCCAGCAGCCTATCACCGGGGTACACTGAAGCTTTCTTT
TRBJ1-2 | TRBV6-2/TRBV6-3 | once | TRBD1 | CASSYSRGFYGYTF | TGTGCCAGCAGTTACTCCAGGGGGTTCTATGGCTACACCTTC
TRBJ2-2 | TRBV5-4 | - | - | CASSRTDNTGELFF | TGTGCCAGCAGCAGGACTGATAACACCGGGGAGCTGTTTTTT
TRBJ2-3 | TRBV5-1 | - | - | CASSLQGSDTQYF | TGCGCCAGCAGCTTGCAGGGATCAGATACGCAGTATTTT
TRBJ2-6 | TRBV7-2 | - | - | CASSLVREAGANVLTF | TGTGCCAGCAGCTTAGTTCGGGAAGCTGGGGCCAACGTCCTGACTTTC
TRBJ1-6 | TRBV9 | - | - | CASSATGSSPLHF | TGTGCCAGCAGCGCTACAGGGAGCTCACCCCTCCACTTT
TRBJ2-7 | TRBV27 | once | TRBD2 | CASSLAGGSGSYEQYF | TGTGCCAGCAGTTTAGCGGGGGGGTCGGGCTCCTACGAGCAGTACTTC
TRBJ2-1 | TRBV5-1 | once | TRBD1 | CASSRGQYNEQFF | TGCGCCAGCAGCAGGGGACAGTACAATGAGCAGTTCTTC